The sequence of this TCR beta chain was determined in a study of blood T cell repertoires in COVID-19. The protocol was immunoSEQ multiplex PCR, while the TCRdb copy is restricted to in-frame clones and leaves out a portion. The table has approximately 270,000 clones, about 87% seen once. This CDR3 has 15 residues. V was shortened by 7 bases and J by 2 bases, with 15 bases between the two germline ends. CDR1 is SNHLY, CDR2 FYNNEI, per germline. The sequencing input was peripheral blood. The chain employs TRBV2 and TRBJ2-1; D call uncertain. This sequence originates from a woman under 40 with COVID-19, enrolled during active disease. This CDR3 reads CASMTSAATYNEQFF. The DNA of the CDR3 is TGTGCCAGCATGACTTCGGCAGCTACCTACAATGAGCAGTTCTTC.